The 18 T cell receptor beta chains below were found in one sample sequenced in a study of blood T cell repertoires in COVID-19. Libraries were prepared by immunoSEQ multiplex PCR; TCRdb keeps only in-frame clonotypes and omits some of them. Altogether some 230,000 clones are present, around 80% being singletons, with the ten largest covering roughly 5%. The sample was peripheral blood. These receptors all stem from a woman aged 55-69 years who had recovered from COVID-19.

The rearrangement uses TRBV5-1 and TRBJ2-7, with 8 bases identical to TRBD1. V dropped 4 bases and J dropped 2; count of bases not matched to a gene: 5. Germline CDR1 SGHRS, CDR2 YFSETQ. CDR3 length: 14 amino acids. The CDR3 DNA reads TGCGCCAGCAGCATTCAGGACAGGGCCTACGAGCAGTACTTC. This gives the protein CASSIQDRAYEQYF.

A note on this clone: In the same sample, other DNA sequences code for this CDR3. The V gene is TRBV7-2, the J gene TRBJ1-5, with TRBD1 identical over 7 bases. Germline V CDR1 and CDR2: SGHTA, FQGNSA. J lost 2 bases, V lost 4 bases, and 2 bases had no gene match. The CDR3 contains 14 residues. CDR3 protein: CASSYRGGNQPQHF. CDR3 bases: TGTGCCAGCAGCTACAGGGGAGGCAATCAGCCCCAGCATTTT.

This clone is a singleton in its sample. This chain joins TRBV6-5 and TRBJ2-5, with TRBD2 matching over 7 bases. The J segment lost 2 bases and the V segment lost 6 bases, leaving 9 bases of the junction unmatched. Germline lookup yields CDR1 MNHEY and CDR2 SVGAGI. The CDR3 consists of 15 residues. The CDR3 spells CASSPRSAGQETQYF. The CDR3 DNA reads TGTGCCAGCAGCCCCAGGTCAGCGGGGCAAGAGACCCAGTACTTC.

CDR3 in DNA: TGTGCCAGCAGCTTATTGGGTCGGACTCTAATAGCCAAAAACATTCAGTACTTC. This gives the protein CASSLLGRTLIAKNIQYF. The chain uses TRBV7-2 and TRBJ2-4; a possible D gene is TRBD2 (5 bases). This CDR3 is 18 amino acids long. With 2 bases removed from V and 0 bases from J, the gap between germline ends came to 17 bases. Germline lookup yields CDR1 SGHTA and CDR2 FQGNSA.

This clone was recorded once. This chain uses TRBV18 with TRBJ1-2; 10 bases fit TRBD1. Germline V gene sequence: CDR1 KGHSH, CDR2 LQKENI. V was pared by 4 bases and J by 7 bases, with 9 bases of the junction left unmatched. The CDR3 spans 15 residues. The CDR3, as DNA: TGTGCCAGCTCACGAGAGGCCGACAGGGGGCTTGGCTACACCTTC. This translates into CASSREADRGLGYTF.

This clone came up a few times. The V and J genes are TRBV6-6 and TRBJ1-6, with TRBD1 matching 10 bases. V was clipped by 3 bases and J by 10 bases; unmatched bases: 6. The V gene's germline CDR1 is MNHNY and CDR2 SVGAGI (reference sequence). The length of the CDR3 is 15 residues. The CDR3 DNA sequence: TGTGCCAGCAGTTATGCCGGGACAGGGGTCTCACCCCTCCACTTT. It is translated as CASSYAGTGVSPLHF.

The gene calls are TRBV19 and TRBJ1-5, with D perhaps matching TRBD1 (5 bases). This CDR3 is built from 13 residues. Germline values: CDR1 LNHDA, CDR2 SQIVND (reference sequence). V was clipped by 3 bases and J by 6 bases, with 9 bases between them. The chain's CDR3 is CASSMGGGQPQHF. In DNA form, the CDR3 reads TGTGCCAGTAGTATGGGGGGGGGTCAGCCCCAGCATTTT.

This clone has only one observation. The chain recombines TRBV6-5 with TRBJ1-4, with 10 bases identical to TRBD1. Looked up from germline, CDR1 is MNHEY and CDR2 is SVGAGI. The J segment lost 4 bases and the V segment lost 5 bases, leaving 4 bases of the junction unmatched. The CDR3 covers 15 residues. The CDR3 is CASSRGDRGNEKLFF. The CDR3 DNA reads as TGTGCCAGCAGTCGAGGGGACAGGGGTAATGAAAAACTGTTTTTT.

The DNA for the CDR3 is TGTGCCAGCAGCTTAGATGGAGCGGGGCTTTACACCGGGGAGCTGTTTTTT. Translated, it gives CASSLDGAGLYTGELFF. J is TRBJ2-2 and V is TRBV7-9; 7 bases are a match to TRBD2. The germline CDR1 and CDR2 sequences are SEHNR and FQNEAQ (reference sequence). Trimming at V came to 1 base and at J to 3 bases, leaving 8 bases not matched to a gene. The CDR3 runs to 17 residues.

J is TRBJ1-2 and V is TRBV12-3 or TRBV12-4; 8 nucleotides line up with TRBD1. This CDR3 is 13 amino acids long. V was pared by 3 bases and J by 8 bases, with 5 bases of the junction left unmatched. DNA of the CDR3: TGTGCCAGCAGTTTGAGTCAGGGGGCCGGCTACACCTTC. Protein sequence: CASSLSQGAGYTF.

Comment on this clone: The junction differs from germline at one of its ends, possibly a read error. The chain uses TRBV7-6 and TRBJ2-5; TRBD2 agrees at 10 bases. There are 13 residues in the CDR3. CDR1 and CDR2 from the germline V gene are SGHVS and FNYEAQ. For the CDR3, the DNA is TGTGCCAGCAGGTTAGCGGGGGGAGAGACCCAGTACTTC. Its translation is CASRLAGGETQYF.

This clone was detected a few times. DNA for the CDR3: TGTGCCACCCGAACAAGCGGGGCCTACAATGAGCAGTTCTTC. Protein product: CATRTSGAYNEQFF. The chain employs TRBV7-9 and TRBJ2-1, with TRBD2 identical over 7 bases. This CDR3 comprises 14 residues. Germline trimming cut 10 bases from V and 2 bases from J; bases unmatched to any gene: 8. Germline V gene sequence: CDR1 SEHNR, CDR2 FQNEAQ (reference sequence).

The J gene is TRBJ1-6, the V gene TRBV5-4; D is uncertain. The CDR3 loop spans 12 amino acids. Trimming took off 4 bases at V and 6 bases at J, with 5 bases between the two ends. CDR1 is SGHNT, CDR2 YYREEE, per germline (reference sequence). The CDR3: CASSRVNSPLHF. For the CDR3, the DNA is TGTGCCAGCAGCCGAGTTAATTCACCCCTCCACTTT.

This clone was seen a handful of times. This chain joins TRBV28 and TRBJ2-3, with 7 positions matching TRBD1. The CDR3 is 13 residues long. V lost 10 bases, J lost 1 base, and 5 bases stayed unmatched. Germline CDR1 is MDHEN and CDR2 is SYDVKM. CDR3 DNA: TGTGCCACCAGGCAGGGGGGCACAGATACGCAGTATTTT. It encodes CATRQGGTDTQYF.

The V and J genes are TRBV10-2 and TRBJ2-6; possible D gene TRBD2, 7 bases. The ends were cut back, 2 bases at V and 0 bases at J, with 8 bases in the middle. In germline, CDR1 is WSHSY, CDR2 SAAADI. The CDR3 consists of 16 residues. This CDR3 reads CASSERGGSGANVLTF. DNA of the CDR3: TGCGCCAGCAGTGAGAGGGGGGGCTCTGGGGCCAACGTCCTGACTTTC.

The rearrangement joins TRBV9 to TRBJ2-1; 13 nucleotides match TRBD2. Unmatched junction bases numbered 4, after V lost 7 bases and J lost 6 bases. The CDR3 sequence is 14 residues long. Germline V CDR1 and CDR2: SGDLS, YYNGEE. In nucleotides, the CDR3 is TGTGCCAGCGGGACTAGCGGGGCCTTCAATGAGCAGTTCTTC. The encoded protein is CASGTSGAFNEQFF.

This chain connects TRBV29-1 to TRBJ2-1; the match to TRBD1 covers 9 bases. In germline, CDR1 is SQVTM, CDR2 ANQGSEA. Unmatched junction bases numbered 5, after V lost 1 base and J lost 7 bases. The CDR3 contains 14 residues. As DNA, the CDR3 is TGCAGCGTTGAAGGGACAGGGGATGGGAATGAGCAGTTCTTC. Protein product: CSVEGTGDGNEQFF.

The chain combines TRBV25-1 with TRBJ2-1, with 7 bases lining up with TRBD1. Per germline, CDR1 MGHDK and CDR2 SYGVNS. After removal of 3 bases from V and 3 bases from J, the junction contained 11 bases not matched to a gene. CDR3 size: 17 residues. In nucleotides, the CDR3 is TGTGCCAGCAGTGATTACTCAGGGGGACGGAACTACAATGAGCAGTTCTTC. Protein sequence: CASSDYSGGRNYNEQFF.